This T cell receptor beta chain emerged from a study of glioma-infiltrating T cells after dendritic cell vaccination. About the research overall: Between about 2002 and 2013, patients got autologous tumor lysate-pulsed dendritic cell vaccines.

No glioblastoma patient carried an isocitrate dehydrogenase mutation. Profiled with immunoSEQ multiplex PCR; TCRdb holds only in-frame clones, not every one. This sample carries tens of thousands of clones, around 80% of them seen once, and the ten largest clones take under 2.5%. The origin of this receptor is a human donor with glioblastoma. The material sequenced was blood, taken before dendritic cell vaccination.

For the CDR3, the DNA is TGCGCCAGCAGCTATACGGGACAGGGGGCCGGGGAGCTGTTTTTT. Translation: CASSYTGQGAGELFF. The gene calls are TRBV5-1 and TRBJ2-2, with 11 bases lining up with TRBD1. Trimming took 3 bases from V and 6 from J; bases not matched to a gene: 4. There are 15 residues in the CDR3. Germline-derived CDR1 and CDR2 are SGHRS and YFSETQ.